The 20 T cell receptor beta chains presented below share a single source sample, sequenced in a study of control samples from healthy donors and cancer patients. Repertoires were generated with immunoSEQ multiplex PCR, while TCRdb's copy carries only in-frame clones and drops some. The data contain fewer than 130,000 clones, approximately 88% of them singletons. Sequencing used PBMCs. These receptors were taken from an older woman with lung cancer.

The chain couples TRBV6-2 or TRBV6-3 to TRBJ2-7; D not certain. This CDR3 is built from 13 residues. The V gene's germline CDR1 is MNHEY and CDR2 SVGEGT. Trimming pared 0 bases from V and 1 base from J, leaving 4 bases between. The DNA for the CDR3 is TGTGCCAGCAGTTACTCCGTTTCCTACGAGCAGTACTTC. Its protein product is CASSYSVSYEQYF.

The chain is built from TRBV6-5 and TRBJ1-1, with 8 bases that match TRBD1. The trim removed 2 bases at V and 3 bases at J, leaving 8 bases unmatched. Germline V lookup: CDR1 MNHEY, CDR2 SVGAGI. The CDR3 extends over 16 amino acids. This CDR3 is CASSYGAGGSDTEAFF. CDR3 DNA sequence: TGTGCCAGCAGTTACGGAGCAGGGGGCAGCGACACTGAAGCTTTCTTT.

The chain has TRBV6-6 and TRBJ1-2; tentative D call: TRBD1 (5 bases). Trimming left V 5 bases short and J 2 bases short, with 9 bases between. This CDR3 has 13 residues. From germline, CDR1 is MNHNY and CDR2 SVGAGI (reference sequence). The CDR3 is CASSPTVNYGYTF. The CDR3, as DNA: TGTGCCAGCAGTCCGACAGTGAACTATGGCTACACCTTC.

The chain uses TRBV7-9 and TRBJ2-1; the match to TRBD1 covers 7 bases. The ends lost 5 bases at V and 7 bases at J; junction bases unmatched: 11. The CDR3 spans 15 residues. The germline gives CDR1 SEHNR, CDR2 FQNEAQ (reference sequence). The CDR3: CASSISTGWVNEQFF. The CDR3 DNA reads TGTGCCAGCAGCATCTCGACAGGGTGGGTGAATGAGCAGTTCTTC.

The chain recombines TRBV5-1 with TRBJ2-1; D gene ambiguous. The CDR3 totals 12 residues. V gave up 2 bases and J gave up 5 bases, with 5 bases separating them. CDR1 SGHRS and CDR2 YFSETQ come from the germline V gene. The CDR3 DNA is TGCGCCAGCAGCTTAGGGAACAATGAGCAGTTCTTC. Protein sequence: CASSLGNNEQFF.

J is TRBJ1-4 and V is TRBV28, with a possible D match to TRBD1 (5 bases). CDR1 and CDR2 (germline): MDHEN, SYDVKM. This CDR3 has 16 amino acids. V lost 7 bases and J 8 bases, leaving 23 bases between the germline ends. CDR3 DNA sequence: TGTGCCAGCACCTCCGGTTGGGGGAAGGTTCAGGAAAAACTGTTTTTT. Translating it yields CASTSGWGKVQEKLFF.

V and J are TRBV11-2 and TRBJ2-1; D may correspond to TRBD1 or TRBD2 (5 bases each). The CDR3 length is 13 residues. V was shortened by 5 bases and J by 7 bases, with 12 bases between the two germline ends. The germline V gene has CDR1 SGHAT and CDR2 FQNNGV. The CDR3 nucleotides are TGTGCCAGCAGCCCACCCGGGGCGAATGAGCAGTTCTTC. Translation gives CASSPPGANEQFF.

This clone was observed once. The chain is built from TRBV5-1 and TRBJ1-1; D is undetermined. The CDR3 length is 13 residues. CDR1 SGHRS and CDR2 YFSETQ come from the germline V gene. V dropped 0 bases and J dropped 5 bases, with 8 bases sitting between them. In DNA form, the CDR3 reads TGCGCCAGCAGCTTGGGAGCGGAGACTGAAGCTTTCTTT. Its translation: CASSLGAETEAFF. Based on the CDR3 plus reference TRBV5-1 and TRBJ1-1, the full variable domain is KAGVTQTPRYLIKTRGQQVTLSCSPISGHRSVSWYQQTPGQGLQFLFEYFSETQRNKGNFPGRFSGRQFSNSRSEMNVSTLELGDSALYLCASSLGAETEAFFGQGTRLTVV.

The J gene is TRBJ1-5, the V gene TRBV2; maybe TRBD1 (5 bases). Trimming removed 5 bases from V and 6 bases from J, with 14 bases in between. Germline V gives CDR1 SNHLY, CDR2 FYNNEI. CDR3 length equals 14 residues. This chain's CDR3 is CASSWTLGGQPQHF. The CDR3 bases are TGTGCCAGCAGTTGGACACTCGGCGGTCAGCCCCAGCATTTT.

The chain recombines TRBV12-3 or TRBV12-4 with TRBJ2-1, with D hard to call. Trimming cost V 5 bases and J 5 bases, with 7 bases left between them. The CDR3 sequence is 12 residues long. The CDR3 DNA reads as TGTGCCAGCAGTCCTTTAAACAATGAGCAGTTCTTC. Translation gives CASSPLNNEQFF.

The chain has TRBV30 and TRBJ2-7, with D possibly TRBD2 on 5 matching bases. The length of the CDR3 is 13 residues. Germline values: CDR1 GTSNPN, CDR2 SVGIG (reference sequence). V was cut by 8 bases and J by 0 bases, with 14 bases left in between. CDR3 sequence: CAGVYSDSYEQYF. The DNA for the CDR3 is TGTGCCGGAGTTTATAGCGACTCCTACGAGCAGTACTTC.

The chain employs TRBV5-1 and TRBJ1-4; no firm D call. Germline V gene data show CDR1 as SGHRS and CDR2 as YFSETQ. The germline V and J ends were trimmed by 6 bases and 4 bases, with 16 bases remaining between them. This CDR3 comprises 15 residues. CDR3: CASTPGQGYNEKLFF. As DNA, the CDR3 is TGCGCCAGCACTCCCGGGCAAGGGTATAATGAAAAACTGTTTTTT.

This rearrangement joins TRBV27 to TRBJ2-5; either TRBD1 or TRBD2 may fit D (5 bases each). CDR3 length equals 14 residues. Trimming stripped 0 bases from V and 0 bases from J, with 5 bases between. Germline assignment: CDR1 MNHEY and CDR2 SMNVEV (reference sequence). The CDR3: CASSLSGDQETQYF. In DNA, the CDR3 is TGTGCCAGCAGTTTATCGGGGGACCAAGAGACCCAGTACTTC.

The chain couples TRBV7-9 to TRBJ1-4; D call uncertain. From germline, CDR1 is SEHNR and CDR2 FQNEAQ (reference sequence). The CDR3 has 14 amino acids. V was clipped by 3 bases and J by 5 bases, with 10 bases between them. The CDR3 loop is CASSFGQGNEKLFF. Written as DNA, the CDR3 is TGTGCCAGCAGCTTCGGGCAAGGGAATGAAAAACTGTTTTTT.

The genes are TRBV19 and TRBJ2-6; no reliable D call. The germline CDR1 and CDR2 sequences are LNHDA and SQIVND (reference sequence). V lost 4 bases to trimming and J lost 4 bases, with 8 bases between them. CDR3 length: 14 residues. The CDR3 nucleotides read TGTGCCAGTAGTAGGGTGGCCGGGGCCAACGTCCTGACTTTC. This translates into CASSRVAGANVLTF.

This clone was seen only a few times. The chain recombines TRBV4-1 with TRBJ2-3, with 12 bases that match TRBD2. CDR3 length: 15 amino acids. V was pared by 5 bases and J by 4 bases, with 4 bases of the junction left unmatched. Germline V CDR1 and CDR2: MGHRA, YSYEKL. The CDR3 here is CASSRLAGDSDTQYF. The CDR3 bases are TGCGCCAGCAGCAGACTAGCGGGGGACTCAGATACGCAGTATTTT.

DNA for the CDR3: TGCAGTGCTAGTTGGGCTAGCCGGGGGAACAATGAGCAGTTCTTC. Protein sequence: CSASWASRGNNEQFF. This rearrangement joins TRBV20-1 to TRBJ2-1, with D tentatively TRBD2 (6 bases). Germline CDR1 reads DFQATT; CDR2 reads SNEGSKA (reference sequence). V lost 3 bases, J lost 5 bases, and 17 bases lay in between. CDR3 size: 15 residues.

The chain is built from TRBV29-1 and TRBJ1-4; no clear D gene. The germline V gene encodes CDR1 SQVTM and CDR2 ANQGSEA. The CDR3 has 16 residues. The V and J ends lost 4 bases and 5 bases respectively, with 20 bases between them. The CDR3 protein is CSVAKGGYDLNEKLFF. The CDR3 DNA follows: TGCAGCGTTGCAAAGGGCGGTTATGACCTAAATGAAAAACTGTTTTTT.

This clone appeared once. This chain links TRBV19 with TRBJ2-7, with 11 bases lining up with TRBD1. CDR3 length equals 15 residues. The ends lost 6 bases at V and 5 bases at J; junction bases unmatched: 9. Germline CDR1 and CDR2: LNHDA and SQIVND (reference sequence). The CDR3 reads CASSFGQGAIHEQYF. The CDR3 coding sequence is TGTGCCAGTAGCTTCGGACAGGGGGCTATCCACGAGCAGTACTTC.

V gene TRBV6-1 combines with J gene TRBJ1-1; D gene ambiguous. Germline lookup yields CDR1 MNHNS and CDR2 SASEGT. The CDR3 covers 14 residues. The V gene lost 5 bases and the J gene lost 1 base, with 11 bases spanning the gap. The CDR3 DNA follows: TGTGCCAGCAGTTCGGAGTCCAAGAACACTGAAGCTTTCTTT. This encodes CASSSESKNTEAFF.